What follows are 27 T cell receptor beta chains derived from one specimen sequenced in a study of blood T cell repertoires in COVID-19. Assay: immunoSEQ multiplex PCR; the TCRdb copy retains only in-frame clones and omits some. Counted here are about 240,000 clones, 75% to 90% occurring once; the ten biggest clones make up around 12%. The sample was peripheral blood. The receptor source for this set is a woman aged 60-75 years with active or convalescent COVID-19.

This chain links TRBV7-8 with TRBJ1-1; TRBD1 is a possible D gene (6 bases). Trimming removed 5 bases at V and 4 bases at J, with 17 bases between. This CDR3 is built from 15 residues. CDR1 SGHVS and CDR2 FQNEAQ come from the germline V gene. Written as DNA, the CDR3 is TGTGCCAGCAGCCCAATACAGGGTCGGGTCACTGAAGCTTTCTTT. Translation gives CASSPIQGRVTEAFF.

The chain couples TRBV18 to TRBJ2-7; 7 bases fit TRBD2. J lost 1 base, V lost 2 bases, and 11 bases had no gene match. The germline CDR1 and CDR2 sequences are KGHSH and LQKENI. The CDR3 runs to 17 residues. The CDR3 region is CASSPMAARGGSYEQYF. The CDR3 bases are TGTGCCAGCTCACCAATGGCCGCGAGGGGAGGGTCCTACGAGCAGTACTTC.

V gene TRBV3-1 (or the pseudogene TRBV3-2) combines with J gene TRBJ2-1; D perhaps matches TRBD1 (5 bases). There are 15 residues in the CDR3. Deletions cut 4 bases from V and 0 bases from J, with 10 bases between. Germline values: CDR1 LGHDT, CDR2 YNNKEL (reference sequence). As DNA, the CDR3 is TGTGCCAGCAGCCTGGACACGAGCTCCTACAATGAGCAGTTCTTC. Its translation is CASSLDTSSYNEQFF.

This clone was counted a few times. The chain is built from TRBV6-2 or TRBV6-3 and TRBJ2-2; TRBD2 matches 8 bases. This CDR3 region has 17 residues. From germline, CDR1 is MNHEY and CDR2 SVGEGT. The J segment lost 4 bases and the V segment lost 0 bases, leaving 7 bases of the junction unmatched. CDR3 sequence reads: CASSYSSFSGVTGELFF. As DNA, the CDR3 is TGTGCCAGCAGTTACTCGAGTTTTAGCGGGGTCACCGGGGAGCTGTTTTTT.

Here the CDR3 DNA reads TGTGCCAGCACCCGGAACCGGGGCACTGAAGCTTTCTTT. Its protein product is CASTRNRGTEAFF. The chain links TRBV27 to TRBJ1-1; D is unresolved. Germline CDR1 MNHEY, CDR2 SMNVEV (reference sequence). This CDR3 spans 13 amino acids. V was trimmed by 7 bases and J by 4 bases, leaving 13 bases between them.

The CDR3 DNA reads as TGTGCCAGCAGTTTGGGTCTTATCCAGGGGGCAACTAATGAAAAACTGTTTTTT. It yields the protein CASSLGLIQGATNEKLFF. The chain links TRBV28 to TRBJ1-4; TRBD1 aligns across 7 bases. CDR3 size: 18 residues. The germline CDR1 and CDR2 sequences are MDHEN and SYDVKM. V was pared by 3 bases and J by 0 bases, with 10 bases of the junction left unmatched. Using reference TRBV28 and TRBJ1-4 for the parts outside the CDR3, the full variable domain is DVKVTQSSRYLVKRTGEKVFLECVQDMDHENMFWYRQDPGLGLRLIYFSYDVKMKEKGDIPEGYSVSREKKERFSLILESASTNQTSMYLCASSLGLIQGATNEKLFFGSGTQLSVL.

The V and J genes are TRBV5-6 and TRBJ1-2, with 12 bases aligning to TRBD1. The CDR3 has 16 amino acids. CDR1 SGHDT and CDR2 YYEEEE come from the germline V gene. V gave up 4 bases and J gave up 4 bases; unmatched junction bases: 8. For the CDR3, the DNA is TGTGCCAGCAGCCCAAGGGACAGGGGGCCGGGCTATGGCTACACCTTC. Encoded protein: CASSPRDRGPGYGYTF.

This chain connects TRBV25-1 to TRBJ1-4; 9 bases map to TRBD1. In germline, CDR1 is MGHDK, CDR2 SYGVNS. The trim removed 3 bases at V and 0 bases at J, leaving 8 bases unmatched. The CDR3 runs 18 residues. The CDR3 here is CASSDPRRTGATNEKLFF. The CDR3 DNA follows: TGTGCCAGCAGTGATCCACGCCGGACAGGGGCAACTAATGAAAAACTGTTTTTT.

The chain joins TRBV12-3 or TRBV12-4 to TRBJ2-5, with D possibly matching TRBD1 (5 bases). The V end was cut by 8 bases, the J end by 1 base, with 11 bases between. There are 13 residues in the CDR3. In nucleotides, the CDR3 is TGTGCCAGCGGGGCCGCAAGCCAAGAGACCCAGTACTTC. This encodes CASGAASQETQYF.

V and J are TRBV15 and TRBJ2-5; D is ambiguous. This CDR3 comprises 14 residues. Between the trimmed V and J ends, which lost 0 bases and 1 base, there was a span of 6 bases. The germline V gene has CDR1 LNHNV and CDR2 YYDKDF (reference sequence). CDR3 region: CATSRDEAQETQYF. CDR3 nucleotide sequence: TGTGCCACCAGCAGAGATGAGGCCCAAGAGACCCAGTACTTC. Full variable domain (outside the CDR3, taken from reference TRBV15 and TRBJ2-5): DAMVIQNPRYQVTQFGKPVTLSCSQTLNHNVMYWYQQKSSQAPKLLFHYYDKDFNNEADTPDNFQSRRPNTSFCFLDIRSPGLGDTAMYLCATSRDEAQETQYFGPGTRLLVL.

This sequence joins TRBV5-4 and TRBJ2-5, with TRBD2 as a possible D gene (6 bases). Looked up from germline, CDR1 is SGHNT and CDR2 is YYREEE (reference sequence). V was clipped by 3 bases and J by 0 bases, with 12 bases between them. The CDR3 is 15 amino acids. The CDR3 nucleotides read TGTGCCAGCAGCTCCCCGGGACTGTACCAAGAGACCCAGTACTTC. This gives the protein CASSSPGLYQETQYF.

The V call is TRBV6-5, the J call TRBJ1-1; D is possibly TRBD1 (6 bases). V lost 4 bases and J lost 6, with 12 bases in between. Germline CDR1 reads MNHEY; CDR2 reads SVGAGI. The CDR3 extends over 13 amino acids. The CDR3 here is CASSFTGMAEAFF. CDR3 in DNA: TGTGCCAGCAGTTTCACAGGGATGGCTGAAGCTTTCTTT.

The rearrangement uses TRBV12-5 and TRBJ1-5; possibly TRBD1 for D (6 bases). The CDR3 covers 21 residues. Trimming removed 6 bases from V and 0 bases from J, with 30 bases in between. Germline CDR1 and CDR2: LGHNT and FRNRAP. The CDR3 loop is CASGYLALTATGGYSNQPQHF. In DNA form, the CDR3 reads TGTGCTAGTGGATATTTGGCACTAACAGCTACTGGGGGCTATAGCAATCAGCCCCAGCATTTT.

This clone was seen only a few times. V gene TRBV6-2 or TRBV6-3 combines with J gene TRBJ2-1; 13 positions match TRBD2. J was trimmed by 8 bases and V by 6 bases; bases with no gene match: 7. The CDR3 has 15 amino acids. Germline CDR1 is MNHEY and CDR2 is SVGEGT. In DNA, the CDR3 is TGTGCCAGCAGCCTACTAGCGGGGGGGTACGATGAGCAGTTCTTC. Translated: CASSLLAGGYDEQFF.

The V and J genes are TRBV30 and TRBJ2-7, with 9 nucleotides matching TRBD1. Losses at the gene ends were 4 bases for V and 3 bases for J; bases not matched to a gene: 10. Germline-derived CDR1 and CDR2 are GTSNPN and SVGIG (reference sequence). This CDR3 region has 15 residues. The chain's CDR3 is CAWTGPGQGIYEQYF. DNA of the CDR3: TGTGCCTGGACCGGTCCCGGACAGGGGATCTACGAGCAGTACTTC.

This sequence joins TRBV27 and TRBJ1-5, with D possibly being TRBD1 (6 bases). The CDR3 spans 17 residues. CDR1 and CDR2 (germline): MNHEY, SMNVEV (reference sequence). The V end lost 2 bases, the J end lost 3 bases, and 17 bases lay between the germline ends. The CDR3 reads CASSLRGGGRDNQPQHF. In nucleotides, the CDR3 is TGTGCCAGCAGTTTAAGGGGGGGCGGGAGAGACAATCAGCCCCAGCATTTT.

V and J are TRBV30 and TRBJ2-5; TRBD2 matches 15 bases. Germline lookup yields CDR1 GTSNPN and CDR2 SVGIG (reference sequence). V shed 0 bases, J shed 5 bases, and the junction held 7 bases outside the gene matches. The CDR3 loop spans 17 amino acids. The CDR3 protein is CAWSVQGTSGGWETQYF. The CDR3 DNA is TGTGCCTGGAGTGTTCAAGGGACTAGCGGGGGGTGGGAGACCCAGTACTTC. The complete variable domain, with remaining parts taken from reference TRBV30 and TRBJ2-5, reads SQTIHQWPATLVQPVGSPLSLECTVEGTSNPNLYWYRQAAGRGLQLLFYSVGIGQISSEVPQNLSASRPQDRQFILSSKKLLLSDSGFYLCAWSVQGTSGGWETQYFGPGTRLLVL.

V and J are TRBV2 and TRBJ1-5; TRBD1 matches at 7 bases. The CDR3 extends over 13 amino acids. CDR1 and CDR2 (germline): SNHLY, FYNNEI. Trimming removed 2 bases from V and 5 bases from J; junction bases left unmatched: 0. DNA for the CDR3: TGTGCCAGCAGTGAACAGGGGGATCAGCCCCAGCATTTT. Amino acid sequence: CASSEQGDQPQHF. Full variable domain (missing parts from reference TRBV2 and TRBJ1-5): EPEVTQTPSHQVTQMGQEVILRCVPISNHLYFYWYRQILGQKVEFLVSFYNNEISEKSEIFDDQFSVERPDGSNFTLKIRSTKLEDSAMYFCASSEQGDQPQHFGDGTRLSIL.

The chain joins TRBV6-6 to TRBJ2-6; 7 positions match TRBD2. The junction had 19 bases not matched to a gene; V was cut back by 6 bases and J by 2 bases. In germline, CDR1 is MNHNY, CDR2 SVGAGI (reference sequence). The length of the CDR3 is 20 residues. CDR3 residues: CASSLAAPGRGRPGANVLTF. The CDR3 region has the DNA TGTGCCAGCAGCCTAGCGGCCCCTGGGAGGGGCCGACCTGGGGCCAACGTCCTGACTTTC.

The chain joins TRBV4-3 to TRBJ2-5, with 12 nucleotides matching TRBD2. The germline V gene encodes CDR1 LGHNA and CDR2 YSLEER. CDR3 length: 16 residues. V lost 0 bases to trimming and J lost 3 bases; unmatched junction nucleotides: 2. CDR3 nucleotides: TGCGCCAGCAGCCAAGATCGACTAGCGGGGGAAGAGACCCAGTACTTC. This codes for CASSQDRLAGEETQYF.

The chain recombines TRBV5-1 with TRBJ1-3; D is ambiguous. Germline lookup yields CDR1 SGHRS and CDR2 YFSETQ. Trimming left V 0 bases short and J 4 bases short, with 8 bases between. This CDR3 is built from 14 residues. The CDR3 protein is CASSLALSGNTIYF. CDR3 DNA: TGCGCCAGCAGCTTGGCTCTGTCGGGAAACACCATATATTTT.

The chain employs TRBV5-1 and TRBJ1-1, with TRBD1 identical over 10 bases. Germline assignment: CDR1 SGHRS and CDR2 YFSETQ. V lost 1 base, J lost 8 bases, and 11 bases stayed unmatched. The CDR3 is 16 amino acids. CDR3 sequence (DNA): TGCGCCAGCAGCTTGCAGGGGGGACAGGGGACCCTAGAAGCTTTCTTT. Its translation: CASSLQGGQGTLEAFF.

This clone has a count of ten or more. CDR3 in DNA: TGTGCCAGCAGTGGAGTTGACAGGGGGTGGAACACCGGGGAGCTGTTTTTT. It yields the protein CASSGVDRGWNTGELFF. J is TRBJ2-2 and V is TRBV6-1; 9 bases map to TRBD1. CDR3 length equals 17 residues. Losses at the gene ends were 4 bases for V and 1 base for J; bases not matched to a gene: 7. In germline, CDR1 is MNHNS, CDR2 SASEGT.

This chain uses TRBV21-1 with TRBJ2-7; TRBD1, the table's D call, lacks a check against the DNA. TRBV21-1 constitutes a pseudogene. The CDR3 runs to 13 residues. Here the CDR3 reads CASTSTGQDEQYF. For the CDR3, the DNA is TGTGCCAGCACCTCTACAGGGCAGGACGAGCAGTACTTC.

V gene TRBV5-5 combines with J gene TRBJ1-1; 12 bases match TRBD1. Trimming at V came to 2 bases and at J to 9 bases, leaving 2 bases not matched to a gene. The CDR3 loop spans 13 amino acids. Germline values: CDR1 SGHKS, CDR2 YYEKEE (reference sequence). The chain's CDR3 is CASSLGDRGQAFF. CDR3 coding DNA: TGTGCCAGCAGCTTAGGGGACAGGGGGCAAGCTTTCTTT.

V gene TRBV18 combines with J gene TRBJ1-4; 10 bases line up with TRBD1. This CDR3 spans 16 amino acids. After removal of 4 bases from V and 10 bases from J, the junction contained 12 bases not matched to a gene. CDR1 KGHSH and CDR2 LQKENI come from the germline V gene. CDR3: CASSLRARDRGAKLFF. CDR3 DNA: TGTGCCAGCTCACTAAGGGCCCGGGACAGGGGAGCAAAACTGTTTTTT.

This clone occurred a few times. This chain joins TRBV5-1 and TRBJ1-4, with D perhaps matching TRBD1 (6 bases). Deletions cut 4 bases from V and 3 bases from J, with 10 bases between. The CDR3 consists of 14 residues. From germline, CDR1 is SGHRS and CDR2 YFSETQ. DNA for the CDR3: TGCGCCAGCAGCAAGGACAGCTCTAATGAAAAACTGTTTTTT. It specifies CASSKDSSNEKLFF.